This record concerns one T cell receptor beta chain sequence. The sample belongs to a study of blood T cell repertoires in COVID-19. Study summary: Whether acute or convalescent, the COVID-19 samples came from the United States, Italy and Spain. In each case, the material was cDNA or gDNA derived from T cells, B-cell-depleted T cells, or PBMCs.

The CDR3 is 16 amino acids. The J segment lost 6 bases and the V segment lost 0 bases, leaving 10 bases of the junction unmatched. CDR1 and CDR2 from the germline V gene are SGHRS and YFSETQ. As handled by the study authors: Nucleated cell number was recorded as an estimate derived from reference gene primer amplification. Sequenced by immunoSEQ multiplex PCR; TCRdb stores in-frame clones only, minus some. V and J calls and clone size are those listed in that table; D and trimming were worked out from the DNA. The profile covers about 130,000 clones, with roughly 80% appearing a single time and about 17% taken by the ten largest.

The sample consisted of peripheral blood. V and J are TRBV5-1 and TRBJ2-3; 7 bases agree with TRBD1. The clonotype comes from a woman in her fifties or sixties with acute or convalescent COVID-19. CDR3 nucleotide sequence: TGCGCCAGCAGCTTGGGGGACAGTGTAAAAAGGGATACGCAGTATTTT. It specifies CASSLGDSVKRDTQYF.